The 31 T cell receptor beta chains below all came from one sample that was sequenced in a study of CD8 T cells in Susac syndrome. Random hexamers were used to reverse transcribe the RNA input (0.5 to 1 ug). TCRdb independently ran MiXCR on the immunoSEQ multiplex PCR reads; one entry per CDR3 protein. The sample lists about 210,000 distinct CDR3 sequences, 90% to 95% occurring once. Material for sequencing was CD4+ T cells from PBMCs. All receptors come from a human donor in good health.

The V gene is TRBV28, the J gene TRBJ1-5; 8 bases are a match to TRBD1. The V gene end was trimmed by 5 bases and the J gene end by 4 bases; junction bases not matched to a gene: 10. Germline V gene lookup returns CDR1 MDHEN and CDR2 SYDVKM. The length of the CDR3 is 16 residues. The CDR3 nucleotides are TGTGCCAGCAGTCCCCTTGGGACAGGAGTTAATCAGCCCCAGCATTTT. This gives the protein CASSPLGTGVNQPQHF.

This CDR3 is CASSMGLKADTQYF. DNA of the CDR3: TGTGCCAGTAGTATGGGACTAAAGGCAGATACGCAGTATTTT. The chain carries TRBV19 and TRBJ2-3; 7 bases are shared with TRBD2. The germline CDR1 and CDR2 sequences are LNHDA and SQIVND (reference sequence). This CDR3 has 14 amino acids. V shed 3 bases and J 4 bases; nucleotides not matched to a gene: 4. Full variable domain (remainder filled in from reference TRBV19 and TRBJ2-3): DGGITQSPKYLFRKEGQNVTLSCEQNLNHDAMYWYRQDPGQGLRLIYYSQIVNDFQKGDIAEGYSVSREKKESFPLTVTSAQKNPTAFYLCASSMGLKADTQYFGPGTRLTVL.

The CDR3 region has the DNA TGTGCCACCAGTGATTCCGGCCGGGTTGGTCAGCCCCAGCATTTT. Protein product: CATSDSGRVGQPQHF. This rearrangement joins TRBV24-1 to TRBJ1-5; the D is unclear. V lost 2 bases and J lost 6, with 13 bases in between. Germline V gene data show CDR1 as KGHDR and CDR2 as SFDVKD. This CDR3 contains 15 residues.

This sequence joins TRBV20-1 and TRBJ1-2; 8 bases map to TRBD1. The CDR3 runs to 14 residues. Germline CDR1 DFQATT, CDR2 SNEGSKA (reference sequence). Losses at the gene ends were 5 bases for V and 3 bases for J; bases not matched to a gene: 8. The CDR3 loop reads CSARIRQGHYGYTF. The CDR3 region has the DNA TGCAGTGCTCGCATAAGACAGGGGCACTATGGCTACACCTTC.

In its sample, this clonotype was seen once. J is TRBJ1-1 and V is TRBV19, with D tentatively TRBD1 (6 bases). Germline V gives CDR1 LNHDA, CDR2 SQIVND (reference sequence). With 6 bases removed from V and 5 bases from J, the gap between germline ends came to 19 bases. The CDR3 is 15 residues long. CDR3 coding DNA: TGTGCCAGTAGCCCCGACCAGGGGTTACGGACTGAAGCTTTCTTT. This sequence encodes CASSPDQGLRTEAFF.

This rearrangement joins TRBV6-6 to TRBJ1-5, with no clear D. Germline V gives CDR1 MNHNY, CDR2 SVGAGI (reference sequence). The CDR3 is 15 amino acids. The V and J ends lost 6 bases and 5 bases respectively, with 17 bases between them. In DNA form, the CDR3 reads TGTGCCAGCAGCTTCGTAGGCCCAAGGCATCAGCCCCAGCATTTT. Amino acid sequence: CASSFVGPRHQPQHF.

V usage is TRBV12-3 or TRBV12-4 and J usage is TRBJ1-1; D possibly corresponds to TRBD1 (6 bases). V was trimmed by 3 bases and J by 7 bases, leaving 6 bases between them. This CDR3 has 11 residues. The CDR3 region is CASSLDSEAFF. The CDR3, as DNA: TGTGCCAGCAGTTTGGACAGTGAAGCTTTCTTT.

Details on this clonotype: One end of the junction fails to match germline, which may point to a read error. V and J are TRBV7-7 and TRBJ2-2; 9 bases are a match to TRBD1. In germline, CDR1 is SSHAT, CDR2 FNYEAQ (reference sequence). This CDR3 has 15 amino acids. The CDR3 region is CASSIGTGSTGELFF. CDR3 in DNA: TGTGCTAGCAGCATCGGGACAGGGAGCACCGGGGAGCTGTTTTTT.

V and J are TRBV5-1 and TRBJ2-2; no firm D call. Germline V CDR1 and CDR2: SGHRS, YFSETQ. V shed 0 bases and J shed 8 bases, with 11 bases lying between them. The CDR3 runs to 14 residues. CDR3 bases: TGCGCCAGCAGCTTGGTCCCAGCCCCGGGGGAGCTGTTTTTT. Its protein product is CASSLVPAPGELFF.

The chain has TRBV9 and TRBJ1-2; D call uncertain. Germline V gene sequence: CDR1 SGDLS, CDR2 YYNGEE. This CDR3 is 13 amino acids long. V was shortened by 0 bases and J by 5 bases, with 8 bases between the two germline ends. The DNA for the CDR3 is TGTGCCAGCAGCGTAGACCAAGCTTATGGCTACACCTTC. Amino acids: CASSVDQAYGYTF.

This clonotype was recorded a few times. The chain uses TRBV18 and TRBJ2-3; D uncertain. V lost 3 bases and J lost 1, with 5 bases in between. From germline, CDR1 is KGHSH and CDR2 LQKENI. The CDR3 sequence is 13 residues long. The CDR3 here is CASSPPGTDTQYF. The CDR3 bases are TGTGCCAGCTCACCTCCCGGCACAGATACGCAGTATTTT.

The chain couples TRBV2 to TRBJ1-1; possible D gene TRBD1, 6 bases. V was clipped by 6 bases and J by 4 bases, with 15 bases between them. The length of the CDR3 is 14 residues. From germline, CDR1 is SNHLY and CDR2 FYNNEI. In DNA, the CDR3 is TGTGCCAGCAGGGAACAGGGTCGTGGCACTGAAGCTTTCTTT. It encodes CASREQGRGTEAFF.

J is TRBJ2-7 and V is TRBV7-3; the match to TRBD2 covers 11 bases. J gave up 1 base and V 5 bases, and 4 bases lay outside the gene matches. This CDR3 spans 15 amino acids. CDR1 and CDR2 from the germline V gene are SGHTA and FQGTGA. The CDR3 sequence is CASSPSGGTSYEQYF. The DNA of the CDR3 is TGTGCCAGCAGCCCTAGCGGGGGGACATCCTACGAGCAGTACTTC.

This chain links TRBV28 with TRBJ2-5; TRBD2 aligns across 7 bases. The CDR3 has 14 residues. Trimming took 5 bases from V and 5 from J; bases not matched to a gene: 8. Germline values: CDR1 MDHEN, CDR2 SYDVKM. The CDR3 bases are TGTGCCAGCAGTCCCCAGGGAGGGCACGAGACCCAGTACTTC. Amino acids: CASSPQGGHETQYF.

The chain is built from TRBV30 and TRBJ1-5; D is unresolved. The germline CDR1 and CDR2 sequences are GTSNPN and SVGIG (reference sequence). CDR3 length: 13 amino acids. V lost 2 bases and J lost 3, with 8 bases in between. The CDR3 loop is CAWSKAYNQPQHF. DNA for the CDR3: TGTGCCTGGAGTAAGGCTTACAATCAGCCCCAGCATTTT.

The chain uses TRBV28 and TRBJ1-3, with TRBD1 matching over 11 bases. Germline CDR1 reads MDHEN; CDR2 reads SYDVKM. CDR3 length equals 16 residues. The ends lost 6 bases at V and 3 bases at J; junction bases unmatched: 7. CDR3 amino acids: CASSPGTGGYGNTIYF. Written as DNA, the CDR3 is TGTGCCAGCAGCCCCGGGACAGGGGGTTATGGAAACACCATATATTTT. Looking up the rest from reference TRBV28 and TRBJ1-3 gives the full variable domain: DVKVTQSSRYLVKRTGEKVFLECVQDMDHENMFWYRQDPGLGLRLIYFSYDVKMKEKGDIPEGYSVSREKKERFSLILESASTNQTSMYLCASSPGTGGYGNTIYFGEGSWLTVV.

The gene calls are TRBV29-1 and TRBJ2-2; 9 bases align to TRBD1. The trim removed 3 bases at V and 8 bases at J, leaving 10 bases unmatched. This CDR3 has 15 amino acids. Germline V gives CDR1 SQVTM, CDR2 ANQGSEA. DNA for the CDR3: TGCAGCGTTGAGAAGGGACAGGGCGGTGGGGGGGAGCTGTTTTTT. Translation gives CSVEKGQGGGGELFF.

The chain couples TRBV2 to TRBJ2-7; no reliable D call. V was clipped by 5 bases and J by 2 bases, with 13 bases between them. CDR3 length: 14 residues. Germline assignment: CDR1 SNHLY and CDR2 FYNNEI. The CDR3 sequence is CASSPLNSAYEQYV. CDR3 bases: TGTGCCAGCAGTCCCCTGAACTCTGCCTACGAGCAGTACGTC.

The rearrangement uses TRBV5-4 and TRBJ2-7, with 11 nucleotides matching TRBD1. The CDR3 has 15 amino acids. Germline loops: CDR1 SGHNT, CDR2 YYREEE (reference sequence). Losses at the gene ends were 3 bases for V and 2 bases for J; bases not matched to a gene: 4. The CDR3 protein is CASSYRTGGAYEQYF. The CDR3 DNA reads TGTGCCAGCAGCTACCGGACAGGGGGCGCCTACGAGCAGTACTTC.

V usage is TRBV7-9 and J usage is TRBJ2-5, with D perhaps TRBD1 (5 bases). Trimming cost V 4 bases and J 5 bases, with 14 bases left between them. CDR1 is SEHNR, CDR2 FQNEAQ, per germline (reference sequence). CDR3 length: 14 amino acids. The CDR3 sequence: CASSYQGGFETQYF. The CDR3 DNA reads as TGTGCCAGCAGCTACCAGGGTGGGTTTGAGACCCAGTACTTC.

The rearrangement joins TRBV4-2 to TRBJ1-2, with D unresolved. Germline CDR1 reads LGHNA; CDR2 reads YNFKEQ. V was trimmed by 1 base and J by 0 bases, leaving 6 bases between them. The CDR3 contains 14 residues. The CDR3 reads CASSQGDSNYGYTF. CDR3 nucleotides: TGTGCCAGCAGCCAAGGGGATTCTAACTATGGCTACACCTTC.

The rearrangement uses TRBV5-1 and TRBJ1-1; the D gene is possibly TRBD1 (5 bases). With 5 bases removed from V and 1 base from J, the gap between germline ends came to 12 bases. Germline CDR1 is SGHRS and CDR2 is YFSETQ. CDR3 size: 14 residues. CDR3 region: CASREGTGNTEAFF. The CDR3 DNA sequence: TGCGCCAGCAGAGAGGGGACCGGGAACACTGAAGCTTTCTTT.

The chain's CDR3 is CASSFLTGANVLTF. The CDR3 nucleotides read TGTGCCAGCAGTTTCTTAACCGGGGCCAACGTCCTGACTTTC. The V and J genes are TRBV27 and TRBJ2-6; no reliable D call. The CDR3 loop spans 14 amino acids. V gave up 3 bases and J gave up 4 bases, with 7 bases separating them. The V gene's germline CDR1 is MNHEY and CDR2 SMNVEV (reference sequence).

The V gene is TRBV4-2, the J gene TRBJ1-4; tentative D call: TRBD1 (6 bases). Germline V gene lookup returns CDR1 LGHNA and CDR2 YNFKEQ. The CDR3 is 15 amino acids. V shed 0 bases and J shed 5 bases, with 10 bases lying between them. CDR3 in DNA: TGTGCCAGCAGCCAAGAAGGGCAGGGGAATGAAAAACTGTTTTTT. Translated: CASSQEGQGNEKLFF.

The V gene is TRBV6-6, the J gene TRBJ2-7, with a tentative D call TRBD2 (6 bases). The CDR3 runs 14 residues. Germline CDR1 MNHNY, CDR2 SVGAGI (reference sequence). V lost 7 bases to trimming and J lost 1 base, with 14 bases between them. The CDR3 DNA reads TGTGCCAGCACTAAGTCCAGCGGGTCCTACGAGCAGTACGTC. This translates into CASTKSSGSYEQYV.

The chain has TRBV24-1 and TRBJ2-6; TRBD1 matches at 9 bases. The CDR3 is 17 residues long. Per germline, CDR1 KGHDR and CDR2 SFDVKD. J was trimmed by 2 bases and V by 4 bases; bases with no gene match: 5. The CDR3 sequence: CATSDRTGATGANVLTF. The CDR3 region has the DNA TGTGCCACCAGTGACCGGACAGGGGCGACTGGGGCCAACGTCCTGACTTTC.

The chain combines TRBV3-1 with TRBJ1-2, with D maybe TRBD1 (5 bases). Trimming stripped 6 bases from V and 0 bases from J, with 14 bases between. Germline V lookup: CDR1 LGHDT, CDR2 YNNKEL (reference sequence). The CDR3 covers 15 residues. CDR3 loop: CASSPDGGPNYGYTF. DNA for the CDR3: TGTGCCAGCAGTCCAGATGGGGGACCTAACTATGGCTACACCTTC. The variable domain in full, completed from reference TRBV3-1 and TRBJ1-2, reads DTAVSQTPKYLVTQMGNDKSIKCEQNLGHDTMYWYKQDSKKFLKIMFSYNNKELIINETVPNRFSPKSPDKAHLNLHINSLELGDSAVYFCASSPDGGPNYGYTFGSGTRLTVV.

This clonotype was counted once. This chain uses TRBV5-6 with TRBJ2-3; weak D call: TRBD1 (7 bases). V lost 0 bases to trimming and J lost 4 bases, with 18 bases between them. The CDR3 totals 17 residues. Per the germline V gene, CDR1 is SGHDT and CDR2 is YYEEEE. The CDR3 DNA reads TGTGCCAGCAGCTTGGAGGAGGGTCGACAGGGCGCAGATACGCAGTATTTT. Protein sequence: CASSLEEGRQGADTQYF.

The V and J genes are TRBV9 and TRBJ2-2; D possibly corresponds to TRBD1 (5 bases). V lost 0 bases and J lost 4, with 10 bases in between. Germline V gives CDR1 SGDLS, CDR2 YYNGEE. This CDR3 has 15 amino acids. The CDR3 reads CASSVAGSRTGELFF. CDR3 bases: TGTGCCAGCAGCGTAGCAGGGTCTCGCACCGGGGAGCTGTTTTTT.

This clonotype appeared once. The chain links TRBV6-5 to TRBJ1-3, with D unresolved. Germline CDR1 is MNHEY and CDR2 is SVGAGI. CDR3 length: 18 amino acids. V lost 0 bases to trimming and J lost 0 bases, with 15 bases between them. The CDR3 sequence is CASSYSWTAVISGNTIYF. Here the CDR3 DNA reads TGTGCCAGCAGTTACTCGTGGACTGCTGTTATCTCTGGAAACACCATATATTTT.

Notes on this clonotype: At one boundary the junction diverges from the germline segment, which might be a read error. The rearrangement joins TRBV28 to TRBJ2-7, with unresolved D. The CDR3 loop spans 11 amino acids. Looked up from germline, CDR1 is MDHEN and CDR2 is SYDVKM. CDR3 sequence (DNA): TGTGCCACCCGACTCTCCCACGAGCAGTACTTC. It specifies CATRLSHEQYF.